This T cell receptor beta chain derives from a study of Ad26.COV2.S vaccination and SARS-CoV-2 variants. At the level of the study: Administration of Ad26.COV2.S was intramuscular, either once or twice 56 days apart. Study results and limitations: Similar non-spike TCR breadth was observed in recipients of vaccine and of placebo. The analyses of TCR breadth and depth may have understated the size of total T cell responses. A substantial breadth of spike-specific CD8+ and CD4+ T cell responses after vaccination has been reported.

As to treatment: around 19 received Ad26.COV2.S at low or high dose, single or two shots; five or six received placebo; per-sample allocation not given. Sampling was performed 63 days after the first vaccine or placebo injection. There are 13 residues in the CDR3. The germline CDR1 and CDR2 sequences are DFQATT and SNEGSKA (reference sequence). Trimming cost V 3 bases and J 4 bases, with 13 bases left between them. This clone was seen a single time. Antigen: not known. The method was immunoSEQ multiplex PCR; TCRdb's version includes in-frame clones alone and lacks a portion of them. The table records 440,000 or so clones, 70% to 90% of them present only once.

This chain joins TRBV20-1 and TRBJ2-7; weak D call: TRBD2 (6 bases). This sequence originates from a person between 18 and 59 years old who received the Ad26.COV2.S COVID-19 vaccine or a placebo. The material sequenced was peripheral blood, taken in a trial of Ad26.COV2.S vaccine versus placebo. CDR3 nucleotide sequence: TGCAGTGCTAGTTTTGGCGGGACTTACGAGCAGTACTTC. It yields the protein CSASFGGTYEQYF.